One TCR beta chain is described in this entry. Per germline, CDR1 MNHEY and CDR2 SVGEGT. V shed 7 bases, J shed 4 bases, and the junction held 13 bases outside the gene matches. The CDR3 extends over 16 amino acids. This sample was taken from a study of human T cells and chemical hapten exposure. TCRdb itself ran the RACE reads through MiXCR, one entry per CDR3 protein. The sample includes 180,000 or so distinct CDR3 sequences, about 15% of them seen just once. Time point denoted: patch test 1, 2 weeks after DPC sensitization. Treatment noted: therapeutic diphenylcyclopropenone sensitization with weekly scalp DPC.

The sequence was obtained from a woman in her 30s with alopecia areata. Some clones in this sample may be carry-over from other donors' samples. Source: whole blood, taken in connection with sensitization to the hapten diphenylcyclopropenone (DPC). The chain uses TRBV6-2 or TRBV6-3 and TRBJ2-1; 7 nucleotides match TRBD2. CDR3 sequence reads: CASTGIGAGVYNEQFF. DNA for the CDR3: TGTGCCAGCACTGGTATAGGCGCGGGGGTATACAATGAGCAGTTCTTC.